The 18 T cell receptor beta chains below come from one sample, sequenced in a study of blood T cells in healthy people across ages. A J-beta primer mix and a sample-barcoded 5' primer were used in a second PCR of roughly 7 to 12 cycles. TCRdb passed the 5' RACE reads through MiXCR, listing each CDR3 protein once. The profile covers fewer than 900,000 distinct CDR3 sequences, with about 40% appearing a single time and 20% taken by the ten largest. Material for sequencing was blood. These receptors were obtained from an older woman in good health.

This clonotype was seen a handful of times. The rearrangement joins TRBV29-1 to TRBJ1-2; 7 bases map to TRBD1. CDR3 length: 12 amino acids. Germline assignment: CDR1 SQVTM and CDR2 ANQGSEA. The trim removed 7 bases at V and 2 bases at J, leaving 4 bases unmatched. The CDR3 DNA reads as TGCAGCGCTGGGGACAGCAACTATGGCTACACCTTC. Its translation is CSAGDSNYGYTF.

The rearrangement links TRBV28 to TRBJ1-4; 10 bases fit TRBD1. The CDR3 spans 13 residues. The junction had 10 bases not matched to a gene; V was cut back by 6 bases and J by 15 bases. Per the germline V gene, CDR1 is MDHEN and CDR2 is SYDVKM. The CDR3 reads CASSPGTGVLMFF. The CDR3 DNA reads TGTGCCAGCAGCCCCGGGACAGGGGTTTTGATGTTTTTT. The full variable domain, rest sourced from reference TRBV28 and TRBJ1-4, is DVKVTQSSRYLVKRTGEKVFLECVQDMDHENMFWYRQDPGLGLRLIYFSYDVKMKEKGDIPEGYSVSREKKERFSLILESASTNQTSMYLCASSPGTGVLMFFGSGTQLSVL.

In this sample, this clonotype turned up a few times. The chain carries TRBV5-1 and TRBJ2-3; possibly TRBD1 for D (5 bases). This CDR3 contains 14 residues. Germline V CDR1 and CDR2: SGHRS, YFSETQ. V lost 4 bases to trimming and J lost 1 base, with 10 bases between them. Written as DNA, the CDR3 is TGCGCCAGCAGCCTACAGGAGCGCACAGATACGCAGTATTTT. Translating it yields CASSLQERTDTQYF.

This chain uses TRBV6-6 with TRBJ2-2, with D maybe TRBD2 (6 bases). From germline, CDR1 is MNHNY and CDR2 SVGAGI (reference sequence). This CDR3 is built from 14 residues. Trimming removed 5 bases at V and 1 base at J, with 8 bases between. In nucleotides, the CDR3 is TGTGCCAGCAGTGGGCGGGGGAACACCGGGGAGCTGTTTTTT. Residues: CASSGRGNTGELFF.

The chain joins TRBV11-2 to TRBJ2-1; 13 positions agree with TRBD2. Per the germline V gene, CDR1 is SGHAT and CDR2 is FQNNGV. The CDR3 loop spans 16 amino acids. The ends lost 4 bases at V and 0 bases at J; junction bases unmatched: 0. CDR3 sequence reads: CASSWTSGSSYNEQFF. CDR3 nucleotide sequence: TGTGCCAGCAGCTGGACTAGCGGGAGCTCCTACAATGAGCAGTTCTTC.

This chain connects TRBV6-2 or TRBV6-3 to TRBJ2-5, with no clear D. Judging by the DNA end, TRBJ2-7 fits better; the J call may be wrong. The CDR3 consists of 15 residues. CDR1 is MNHEY, CDR2 SVGEGT, per germline. CDR3 residues: CASSYSGRFPDEQYF. CDR3 bases: TGTGCCAGCAGTTACTCGGGCAGGTTCCCCGACGAGCAGTACTTC.

The V and J genes are TRBV7-3 and TRBJ2-1; a weak D match, TRBD1 (5 bases). This CDR3 has 14 amino acids. CDR1 and CDR2 from the germline V gene are SGHTA and FQGTGA. V was shortened by 5 bases and J by 6 bases, with 14 bases between the two germline ends. DNA of the CDR3: TGTGCCAGCAGCGCCCCTGGGGCTTTCAATGAGCAGTTCTTC. Its protein is CASSAPGAFNEQFF.

This chain connects TRBV20-1 to TRBJ2-4; 8 nucleotides align to TRBD2. The assigned J gene may be wrong: the sequence end matches TRBJ2-7 better. Germline V gene sequence: CDR1 DFQATT, CDR2 SNEGSKA (reference sequence). The CDR3 sequence is 14 residues long. The CDR3 loop reads CSASPGTSSYEQYF. The CDR3 nucleotides are TGCAGTGCTAGCCCCGGGACTAGCTCCTACGAGCAGTACTTC.

This clonotype has just a few counts. This rearrangement joins TRBV6-2 or TRBV6-3 to TRBJ2-5, with D possibly called TRBD1 or TRBD2 (6 bases each). CDR3 size: 14 residues. Germline V gives CDR1 MNHEY, CDR2 SVGEGT. Trimming took 6 bases from V and 5 from J, leaving 16 bases between them. The CDR3 region is CASSRATRGETQYF. CDR3 in DNA: TGTGCCAGCAGCCGAGCGACTAGGGGGGAGACCCAGTACTTC.

The chain joins TRBV20-1 to TRBJ1-3; the match to TRBD1 covers 7 bases. This CDR3 has 15 residues. J was trimmed by 2 bases and V by 6 bases; bases with no gene match: 10. Germline lookup yields CDR1 DFQATT and CDR2 SNEGSKA (reference sequence). The CDR3 bases are TGCAGTGCCGTCGGAACAGGGGCGGCTGGAAACACCATATATTTT. Translated, it gives CSAVGTGAAGNTIYF.

The genes are TRBV20-1 and TRBJ2-7; tentatively, D is TRBD2 (5 bases). The J call is uncertain, as TRBJ2-5 better fits the DNA end. This CDR3 is built from 12 residues. Germline CDR1 DFQATT, CDR2 SNEGSKA (reference sequence). The CDR3 sequence is CSARVGEETQYF. In DNA, the CDR3 is TGCAGTGCTAGAGTGGGAGAAGAGACCCAGTACTTC.

This clonotype occurred a few times. This sequence joins TRBV10-3 and TRBJ1-1; TRBD1 might be the D (5 bases). Trimming took 5 bases from V and 1 from J, leaving 8 bases between them. The CDR3 consists of 13 residues. CDR1 and CDR2 from the germline V gene are ENHRY and SYGVKD. The CDR3 loop reads CAISNQGNTEAFF. The CDR3 bases are TGTGCCATCAGTAACCAGGGGAACACTGAAGCTTTCTTT.

This clonotype was found a few times. The chain couples TRBV6-2 or TRBV6-3 to TRBJ2-3; no firm D call. Germline CDR1 MNHEY, CDR2 SVGEGT. Between the trimmed V and J ends, which lost 2 bases and 0 bases, there was a span of 15 bases. The CDR3 is 17 amino acids. The CDR3 DNA reads TGTGCCAGCAGTTACGTCTTGGGTGGACCTAGCACAGATACGCAGTATTTT. It encodes CASSYVLGGPSTDTQYF.

The V and J genes are TRBV11-2 and TRBJ2-3, with 11 bases identical to TRBD2. Germline V gene data show CDR1 as SGHAT and CDR2 as FQNNGV. The CDR3 spans 15 residues. V dropped 5 bases and J dropped 6; count of bases not matched to a gene: 7. The CDR3 reads CASSTLAGGRDTQYF. CDR3 DNA sequence: TGTGCCAGCAGCACCTTAGCGGGGGGGCGTGATACGCAGTATTTT.

This chain links TRBV5-1 with TRBJ2-5; 7 bases agree with TRBD2. The CDR3 loop spans 14 amino acids. V dropped 4 bases and J dropped 2; count of bases not matched to a gene: 5. Germline V gene sequence: CDR1 SGHRS, CDR2 YFSETQ. The CDR3 region is CASSKGTTQETQYF. The CDR3 bases are TGCGCCAGCAGCAAAGGGACTACGCAAGAGACCCAGTACTTC.

For this clonotype: At one end the junction does not follow the germline gene, possibly because of a read error. The chain combines TRBV7-2 with TRBJ2-5, with D perhaps matching TRBD2 (5 bases). The last part of the DNA fits TRBJ2-1 better; the J call may be wrong. CDR1 SGHTA and CDR2 FQGNSA come from the germline V gene. The CDR3 loop spans 13 amino acids. This chain's CDR3 is CASSLAAWETQFF. The CDR3 DNA sequence: TGTGCCAGCAGCCTAGCTGCGTGGGAGACCCAGTTCTTC.

This chain links TRBV2 with TRBJ2-1, with 8 bases that match TRBD2. Germline values: CDR1 SNHLY, CDR2 FYNNEI. V lost 2 bases, J lost 9 bases, and 12 bases stayed unmatched. The CDR3 runs to 16 residues. This CDR3 is CASSEYRLAGGGEQFF. The CDR3 DNA sequence: TGTGCCAGCAGTGAATACCGACTAGCCGGGGGGGGTGAGCAGTTCTTC.

The table lists this clonotype with many counts. The chain links TRBV12-3 or TRBV12-4 to TRBJ1-1; D might be TRBD1 (5 bases). V was clipped by 4 bases and J by 0 bases, with 15 bases between them. This CDR3 is built from 16 residues. CDR3 in DNA: TGTGCCAGCAGTTCGATTGATCCGACAGTGAACACTGAAGCTTTCTTT. As protein: CASSSIDPTVNTEAFF.